This T cell receptor beta chain was retrieved from a study of blood T cell repertoires in COVID-19 (dated by TCRdb to about 2020). Looking at the study overall: Samples covering the acute and convalescent phases of COVID-19 were provided by collaborators in the United States, Italy and Spain. The prospective study material was composed of cDNA or gDNA derived from T cells, B-cell-depleted T cells, or PBMCs. Deeply sampled blood TCRbeta repertoires from subjects exposed to, actively infected with, or recovered from COVID-19 were included in the dataset. The repertoires were made available in a free public database intended to serve as a resource for research on the immune response to SARS-CoV-2. The samples were drawn from the first 160 participants of the ongoing ImmuneRACE study and from some 1,300 subjects provided by 6 global collaborators. The sample metadata nearly always contained a de-identified subject ID, COVID-19 status, age in years and sex. Where HLA class I and class II types were available, the types were taken from metadata supplied by the sample provider, not from assay-based typing. Study-wide conclusions, independent of this receptor: How much clinical and demographic metadata was included differed by source and by participant, and the metadata was provided uncurated.

As to this clone: What antigen it recognizes has not been identified. No much larger clone exists at a distance of one base, and base qualities are not known.

Each collaborating institution followed its own protocols to collect whole blood in K2EDTA tubes. Collaborator samples were shipped for TCRbeta analysis as frozen whole blood, isolated PBMCs, or DNA extracted from either sample type. The immunoSEQ Assay, a bias-controlled multiplex PCR, was used to amplify TCRbeta CDR3 regions from genomic DNA. The authors' pipeline ran thus. The number of nucleated cells in each sample was estimated by amplification of reference gene primers within the assay. To quantify the absolute abundance of each unique TCRbeta CDR3 rearrangement, sequence reads were collapsed and filtered. For each sample, productive Simpson clonality was calculated as the square root of Simpson's diversity index over productive rearrangements. This immuneACCESS table, as held by TCRdb, lists in-frame sequences with V and J called but not all clones. Of the missing ones, under half trace to an unresolved V gene in checked studies; the others have no known cause. V, J and clone size are those of that table, while D and trimming were read from the DNA. This sample gives about 160,000 clones in total; 86% of them show up just once. The ten largest account for approximately 3.5% of the sample.

Counted from cysteine to phenylalanine, this CDR3 has 15 amino acids. The retained sequence is limited to the CDR3, 45 bases, with the frame set at the first base. CDR1 and CDR2 were assigned from the germline V gene as SGHTA and FQGNSA. Trimmed from V: 4 bases; trimmed from J: 3 bases; junction bases lacking a gene match: 6. This receptor was obtained from a man between 70 and 80 years old with acute or convalescent COVID-19. The receptor chain draws on TRBV7-2 and TRBJ2-7; 10 central bases correspond to TRBD2. The sample consisted of peripheral blood. The DNA is as follows: TGTGCCAGCAGCTCTCGGACTAGCGGCGGCTACGAGCAGTACTTC. Its product reads: CASSSRTSGGYEQYF.